One sample yielded the 10 T cell receptor beta chains listed below, sequenced in a study of CD8 T cells in Susac syndrome. RNA, at about 0.45 to 1 ug, was reverse transcribed with random hexamers. TCRdb redid the calling of the immunoSEQ multiplex PCR reads with MiXCR, one entry per CDR3 protein. Of approximately 120,000 distinct CDR3 sequences detected, 90% to 95% appear once; the ten largest clones hold over 0.3%. Sequenced: CD8+ T cells from PBMCs. These receptors were obtained from a human donor with multiple sclerosis.

The rearrangement links TRBV4-1 to TRBJ1-1; D may be TRBD1 (6 bases). The CDR3 extends over 14 amino acids. Trimming removed 4 bases at V and 11 bases at J, with 20 bases between. Germline V CDR1 and CDR2: MGHRA, YSYEKL. This CDR3 reads CASSPLRDTLRAFF. CDR3 DNA: TGCGCCAGCAGCCCACTCCGGGACACCTTGAGGGCTTTCTTT.

The J gene is TRBJ1-1, the V gene TRBV7-8; the D gene is possibly TRBD1 (5 bases). The CDR3 is 16 residues long. Germline CDR1 is SGHVS and CDR2 is FQNEAQ. V dropped 3 bases and J dropped 7 bases, with 21 bases sitting between them. This CDR3 reads CASSFFWVRDRNEAFF. The CDR3, as DNA: TGTGCCAGCAGCTTTTTTTGGGTCCGGGACCGAAATGAAGCTTTCTTT. The entire variable domain, with the rest obtained from reference TRBV7-8 and TRBJ1-1, is as follows: GAGVSQSPRYKVAKRGQDVALRCDPISGHVSLFWYQQALGQGPEFLTYFQNEAQLDKSGLPSDRFFAERPEGSVSTLKIQRTQQEDSAVYLCASSFFWVRDRNEAFFGQGTRLTVV.

This CDR3 is CASGLAGGYSYNEQFF. The CDR3 DNA reads TGCGCCAGCGGACTAGCGGGAGGGTACTCCTACAATGAGCAGTTCTTC. The chain recombines TRBV4-1 with TRBJ2-1; 15 nucleotides agree with TRBD2. V gave up 8 bases and J gave up 0 bases; unmatched junction bases: 2. Germline loops: CDR1 MGHRA, CDR2 YSYEKL. This CDR3 contains 16 residues.

V gene TRBV29-1 combines with J gene TRBJ1-1; TRBD1 might be the D (5 bases). Trimming left V 2 bases short and J 6 bases short, with 7 bases between. CDR1 and CDR2 from the germline V gene are SQVTM and ANQGSEA. This CDR3 has 11 residues. The CDR3 here is CSVELGPEAFF. In DNA form, the CDR3 reads TGCAGCGTTGAATTGGGACCTGAAGCTTTCTTT.

This rearrangement joins TRBV6-2 or TRBV6-3 to TRBJ2-2; the D is unclear. Germline V gives CDR1 MNHEY, CDR2 SVGEGT. Between the trimmed V and J ends, which lost 4 bases and 2 bases, there was a span of 8 bases. CDR3 length: 14 amino acids. The CDR3 DNA is TGTGCCAGCAGTTGGGCGGACAACACCGGGGAGCTGTTTTTT. Its translation is CASSWADNTGELFF.

The J gene is TRBJ2-2, the V gene TRBV7-9; the D is unclear. V was shortened by 5 bases and J by 0 bases, with 7 bases between the two germline ends. The V gene's germline CDR1 is SEHNR and CDR2 FQNEAQ (reference sequence). This CDR3 region has 14 residues. The CDR3 here is CASSNSPNTGELFF. In DNA, the CDR3 is TGTGCCAGCAGCAACTCCCCGAACACCGGGGAGCTGTTTTTT. The complete variable domain, with remaining parts taken from reference TRBV7-9 and TRBJ2-2, reads DTGVSQNPRHKITKRGQNVTFRCDPISEHNRLYWYRQTLGQGPEFLTYFQNEAQLEKSRLLSDRFSAERPKGSFSTLEIQRTEQGDSAMYLCASSNSPNTGELFFGEGSRLTVL.

The rearrangement joins TRBV5-1 to TRBJ2-1; 10 positions match TRBD2. V gave up 5 bases and J gave up 9 bases; unmatched junction bases: 8. The CDR3 loop spans 14 amino acids. Germline V lookup: CDR1 SGHRS, CDR2 YFSETQ. CDR3 sequence (DNA): TGCGCCAGCAGTGCTAGCGGGAGTGGTCGTGAGCAGTTCTTC. Translated, it gives CASSASGSGREQFF. Based on the CDR3 plus reference TRBV5-1 and TRBJ2-1, the full variable domain is KAGVTQTPRYLIKTRGQQVTLSCSPISGHRSVSWYQQTPGQGLQFLFEYFSETQRNKGNFPGRFSGRQFSNSRSEMNVSTLELGDSALYLCASSASGSGREQFFGPGTRLTVL.

The gene calls are TRBV7-9 and TRBJ2-7, with 9 bases matching TRBD2. Germline trimming cut 4 bases from V and 2 bases from J; bases unmatched to any gene: 18. Germline CDR1 reads SEHNR; CDR2 reads FQNEAQ (reference sequence). The CDR3 sequence is 19 residues long. The CDR3 coding sequence is TGTGCCAGCAGCTCGTTCCCTAGGCGGGAGGGCCGCGGAACCTACGAGCAGTACGTC. This encodes CASSSFPRREGRGTYEQYV.

The chain's CDR3 is CAISEWTGPSGANVLTF. The DNA for the CDR3 is TGTGCCATCAGTGAGTGGACGGGCCCTTCTGGGGCCAACGTCCTGACTTTC. The gene calls are TRBV10-3 and TRBJ2-6; D is undetermined. Germline loops: CDR1 ENHRY, CDR2 SYGVKD. V lost 1 base and J lost 1, with 11 bases in between. The CDR3 runs to 17 residues.

The chain couples TRBV9 to TRBJ1-1; 7 nucleotides line up with TRBD1. This CDR3 is built from 14 residues. V was pared by 3 bases and J by 2 bases, with 4 bases of the junction left unmatched. Germline values: CDR1 SGDLS, CDR2 YYNGEE. The CDR3: CASSGGQQNTEAFF. The CDR3 DNA reads TGTGCCAGCAGCGGGGGACAGCAAAACACTGAAGCTTTCTTT.